This TCR beta chain was sequenced in a study of neoadjuvant anti-PD-1 for oral cavity cancer. Study-level background: Nivolumab at 3 mg/kg was mostly given biweekly, three to four doses, pre-surgery. Non-progressing patients received a fourth nivolumab dose near day 43, then surgery on days 50-56.

V lost 0 bases and J lost 2, with 7 bases in between. The CDR3 has 14 amino acids. Germline V gene sequence: CDR1 SGHRS, CDR2 YFSETQ. Sequencing was performed with immunoSEQ multiplex PCR; in TCRdb, only in-frame clones are kept and a portion is missing. The table records approximately 9,700 clones, just over 65% of them present only once. This sample's time point: after neoadjuvant nivolumab, at surgical resection. Analysis of PBMCs was direct, with no culture step. The specimen comprised PBMCs, sampled after nivolumab (anti-PD-1) treatment. The chain employs TRBV5-1 and TRBJ2-3; D gene uncertain. This sequence originates from a person aged 35-80 years with oral cavity squamous cell carcinoma. In DNA, the CDR3 is TGCGCCAGCAGCTTGGAGACACACACAGATACGCAGTATTTT. Encoded protein: CASSLETHTDTQYF. The full variable domain, its missing parts supplied by reference TRBV5-1 and TRBJ2-3, is KAGVTQTPRYLIKTRGQQVTLSCSPISGHRSVSWYQQTPGQGLQFLFEYFSETQRNKGNFPGRFSGRQFSNSRSEMNVSTLELGDSALYLCASSLETHTDTQYFGPGTRLTVL.